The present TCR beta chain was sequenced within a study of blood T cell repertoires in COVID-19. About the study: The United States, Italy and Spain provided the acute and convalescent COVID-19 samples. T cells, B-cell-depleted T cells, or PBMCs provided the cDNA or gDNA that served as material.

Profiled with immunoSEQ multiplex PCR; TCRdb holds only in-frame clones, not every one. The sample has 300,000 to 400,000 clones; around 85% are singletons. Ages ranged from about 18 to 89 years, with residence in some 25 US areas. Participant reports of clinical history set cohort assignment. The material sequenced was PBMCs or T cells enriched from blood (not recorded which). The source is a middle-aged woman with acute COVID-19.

Here the CDR3 DNA reads TGTGCCAGCAGTGAAGTTGGCTTCCGCGAGCAGTACTTC. Its translation: CASSEVGFREQYF. This rearrangement joins TRBV6-1 to TRBJ2-7; D call uncertain. Germline V lookup: CDR1 MNHNS, CDR2 SASEGT. The V and J ends lost 1 base and 6 bases respectively, with 10 bases between them. This CDR3 contains 13 residues.